The 9 T cell receptor beta chains listed next were all sequenced from one sample in a study of cytomegalovirus exposure and HLA in healthy donors. Assay: immunoSEQ multiplex PCR; the TCRdb copy retains only in-frame clones and omits some. The sample contains 150,000 or so clones, around 88% of which appear only once. The specimen was PBMCs. These receptor sequences come from a man aged 18 to 35 in good health and CMV-seropositive.

CDR3 sequence (DNA): TGTGCCAGCAGCTTACGGCGGGAAAGCTCCTACAATGAGCAGTTCTTC. Translation gives CASSLRRESSYNEQFF. This sequence joins TRBV13 and TRBJ2-1, with D possibly being TRBD2 (6 bases). This CDR3 contains 16 residues. Trimming removed 2 bases from V and 0 bases from J, with 11 bases in between. Germline assignment: CDR1 PRHDT and CDR2 FYEKMQ (reference sequence).

This clone appeared once. The chain couples TRBV7-3 to TRBJ2-3, with TRBD2 identical over 13 bases. V trimming: 4 bases; J trimming: 6 bases; junction bases outside the gene matches: 4. The CDR3 is made up of 15 amino acids. The germline V gene has CDR1 SGHTA and CDR2 FQGTGA. The CDR3 coding sequence is TGTGCCAGCAGCTCACTAGCGGGAGGGGAGGATACGCAGTATTTT. Protein product: CASSSLAGGEDTQYF.

The rearrangement joins TRBV7-6 to TRBJ1-3; D is perhaps TRBD1 (5 bases). The ends were cut back, 6 bases at V and 0 bases at J, with 9 bases in the middle. The V gene's germline CDR1 is SGHVS and CDR2 FNYEAQ. CDR3 length: 14 amino acids. CDR3 in amino acids: CASRDTYSGNTIYF. CDR3 coding DNA: TGTGCCAGCAGGGACACCTACTCTGGAAACACCATATATTTT.

J is TRBJ2-7 and V is TRBV18; 7 positions match TRBD2. The CDR3 runs to 16 residues. The V gene's germline CDR1 is KGHSH and CDR2 LQKENI. V lost 4 bases to trimming and J lost 4 bases; unmatched junction nucleotides: 13. The CDR3 sequence: CASSLSPDRRGYEQYF. CDR3 nucleotides: TGTGCCAGCTCACTATCACCGGATCGGCGGGGGTACGAGCAGTACTTC.

The CDR3: CASSSERDSPYEQYF. In nucleotides, the CDR3 is TGTGCCAGCAGCTCAGAGAGGGACAGTCCCTACGAGCAGTACTTC. This chain joins TRBV7-8 and TRBJ2-7; 7 bases are shared with TRBD1. J was trimmed by 2 bases and V by 4 bases; bases with no gene match: 8. The CDR3 consists of 15 residues. Germline loops: CDR1 SGHVS, CDR2 FQNEAQ.

CDR3 region: CASSETDRKRAKYEQYF. CDR3 bases: TGCGCCAGCAGTGAGACAGACAGGAAGAGGGCTAAATACGAGCAGTACTTC. J is TRBJ2-7 and V is TRBV10-1; D may be TRBD1 (6 bases). In germline, CDR1 is WNHNN, CDR2 SYGVQD (reference sequence). V was pared by 2 bases and J by 4 bases, with 21 bases between. The CDR3 has 17 residues.

This clone has just one count. The chain links TRBV7-2 to TRBJ2-7, with D perhaps TRBD1 (5 bases). The CDR3 spans 14 residues. From germline, CDR1 is SGHTA and CDR2 FQGNSA. V was pared by 2 bases and J by 3 bases, with 11 bases between. In nucleotides, the CDR3 is TGTGCCAGCAGCTTAATGGGCAGGGACTACGAGCAGTACTTC. It specifies CASSLMGRDYEQYF.

The chain combines TRBV5-1 with TRBJ1-2, with 9 bases identical to TRBD1. Per the germline V gene, CDR1 is SGHRS and CDR2 is YFSETQ. The V segment lost 4 bases and the J segment 8 bases; nucleotides outside the gene matches: 6. The CDR3 loop spans 13 amino acids. CDR3 region: CASSHEQGAGYTF. CDR3 nucleotides: TGCGCCAGCAGCCACGAACAGGGGGCAGGCTACACCTTC. Drawing the rest from reference TRBV5-1 and TRBJ1-2, the complete variable domain is KAGVTQTPRYLIKTRGQQVTLSCSPISGHRSVSWYQQTPGQGLQFLFEYFSETQRNKGNFPGRFSGRQFSNSRSEMNVSTLELGDSALYLCASSHEQGAGYTFGSGTRLTVV.

This chain joins TRBV5-6 and TRBJ2-7; 13 bases are shared with TRBD2. The CDR3 runs 16 residues. V dropped 0 bases and J dropped 5; count of bases not matched to a gene: 5. Per the germline V gene, CDR1 is SGHDT and CDR2 is YYEEEE. This chain's CDR3 is CASSLGGTSGIHEQYF. As DNA, the CDR3 is TGTGCCAGCAGCTTGGGGGGGACTAGCGGGATCCACGAGCAGTACTTC.